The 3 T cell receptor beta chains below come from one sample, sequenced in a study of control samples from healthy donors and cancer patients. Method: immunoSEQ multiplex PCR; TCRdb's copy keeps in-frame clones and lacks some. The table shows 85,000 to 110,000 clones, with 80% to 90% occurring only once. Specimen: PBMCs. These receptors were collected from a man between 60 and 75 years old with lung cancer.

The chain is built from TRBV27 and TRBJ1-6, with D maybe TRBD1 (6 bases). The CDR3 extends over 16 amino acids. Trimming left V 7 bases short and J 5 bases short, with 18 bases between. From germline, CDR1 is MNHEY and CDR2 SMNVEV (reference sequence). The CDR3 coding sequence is TGTGCCAGCAAAGTCGGGGCAGGGGAAAATAATTCACCCCTCCACTTT. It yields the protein CASKVGAGENNSPLHF.

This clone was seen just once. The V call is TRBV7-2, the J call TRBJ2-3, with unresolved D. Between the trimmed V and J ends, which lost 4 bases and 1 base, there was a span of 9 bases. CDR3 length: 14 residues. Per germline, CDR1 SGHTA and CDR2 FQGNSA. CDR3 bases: TGTGCCAGCAGCTCCTCACCTGGCACAGATACGCAGTATTTT. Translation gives CASSSSPGTDTQYF.

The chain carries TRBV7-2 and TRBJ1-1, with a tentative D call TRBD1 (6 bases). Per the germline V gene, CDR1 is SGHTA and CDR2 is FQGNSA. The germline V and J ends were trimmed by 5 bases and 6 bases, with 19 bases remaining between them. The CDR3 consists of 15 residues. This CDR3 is CASSPQGQGTSEAFF. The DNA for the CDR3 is TGTGCCAGCAGCCCACAAGGGCAGGGGACTTCTGAAGCTTTCTTT.